These T cell receptor beta chains were read from a single sample in a study of metastatic and nonmetastatic thyroid tumors. TCRdb reprocessed the PCR reads via MiXCR. The repertoire has 40,000 or so clones, roughly a sixth of them found once; the top ten carry 9.9%. The specimen was tumor tissue. Receptors originate from a female donor with papillary thyroid cancer or a benign thyroid nodule (not recorded which). Some clones in this sample may be carry-over from other donors' samples. The CDR3 runs from the conserved cysteine through the conserved F or W. Each record gives: clone size, D gene, J gene, V gene, CDR3 DNA, CDR3 protein. A D gene is named only where the DNA matches it firmly. Clone size is stated in some rows and not others, as once, few, many or a class when expanded.

abundance: many; d_gene: TRBD1; j_gene: TRBJ1-2; v_gene: TRBV5-1; CDR3nt: TGCGCCAGCAGCTCGGAGACAGGGAGGGTATTCGGCTATGGCTACACCTTC; CDR3aa: CASSSETGRVFGYGYTF
abundance: medium-sized; d_gene: .; j_gene: TRBJ2-7; v_gene: TRBV6-1; CDR3nt: TGTGCCAGCAGTGAAGGTACCAGGGGACCCTTTTTCTCCTACGAGCAGTACTTC; CDR3aa: CASSEGTRGPFFSYEQYF
abundance: .; d_gene: .; j_gene: TRBJ2-2; v_gene: TRBV5-4; CDR3nt: TGTGCCAGCAGCTTTTCACGGGACGCCTCGTGGACCGGGGAGCCGTTTTTT; CDR3aa: CASSFSRDASWTGEPFF
abundance: many; d_gene: TRBD2; j_gene: TRBJ2-2; v_gene: TRBV4-1; CDR3nt: TGCGCCAGCAGCCCAAGACTAGCGGCGAACACCGGGGAGCTGTTTTTT; CDR3aa: CASSPRLAANTGELFF
abundance: many; d_gene: TRBD2; j_gene: TRBJ2-1; v_gene: TRBV2; CDR3nt: TGTGCCAGCAGGGGGGTAGCGGGAAGTGAGCAGTTCTTC; CDR3aa: CASRGVAGSEQFF
abundance: .; d_gene: TRBD2; j_gene: TRBJ2-7; v_gene: TRBV20-1; CDR3nt: TGCAGTGCTATCATCCTTAGCGGGAGCTCCCACGAGCAGTACTTC; CDR3aa: CSAIILSGSSHEQYF
abundance: many; d_gene: .; j_gene: TRBJ1-2; v_gene: TRBV6-5; CDR3nt: .; CDR3aa: CASSTSRGRGRPDYGYTF
abundance: many; d_gene: .; j_gene: TRBJ2-1; v_gene: TRBV9; CDR3nt: TGTGCCAGCAGCCCTAGTGCTTGGCATGAGCAGTTCTTC; CDR3aa: CASSPSAWHEQFF
abundance: many; d_gene: .; j_gene: TRBJ1-1; v_gene: TRBV4-3; CDR3nt: TGCGCCAGCAGCCAAGAGCGGTTTTTGGACACTGAAGCTTTCTTT; CDR3aa: CASSQERFLDTEAFF
abundance: many; d_gene: .; j_gene: TRBJ1-2; v_gene: TRBV9; CDR3nt: TGTGCCAGCAGCGCCATGGGGCAGGCCTATGGCTACACCTTC; CDR3aa: CASSAMGQAYGYTF
abundance: many; d_gene: .; j_gene: TRBJ1-3; v_gene: TRBV27; CDR3nt: TGTGCCAGCAGTGTCGACCTACAGGCAGCGAGCTCTGGAAACACCATATATTTT; CDR3aa: CASSVDLQAASSGNTIYF
abundance: many; d_gene: TRBD2; j_gene: TRBJ2-1; v_gene: TRBV28; CDR3nt: TGTGCCAGCAGTCCGAGCCGCCAACGTACACTAGCGGGGTACAATGAGCAGTTCTTC; CDR3aa: CASSPSRQRTLAGYNEQFF
abundance: few; d_gene: .; j_gene: TRBJ1-2; v_gene: TRBV24-1; CDR3nt: TGTGCCACCAGTGACCGGGTGACATCAGTTTATGGCTACACCTTC; CDR3aa: CATSDRVTSVYGYTF
abundance: many; d_gene: TRBD2; j_gene: TRBJ2-1; v_gene: TRBV13; CDR3nt: TGTGCCAGCAGCCCAAAGGGACTAGCGGGAGTAGGTCGGTCGAATGAGCAGTTCTTC; CDR3aa: CASSPKGLAGVGRSNEQFF
abundance: many; d_gene: TRBD1; j_gene: TRBJ2-3; v_gene: TRBV20-1; CDR3nt: TGCAGTGCGATCCACGGCCGGGACAGGGGGTGGCCAGATACGCAGTATTTT; CDR3aa: CSAIHGRDRGWPDTQYF
abundance: many; d_gene: .; j_gene: TRBJ2-2; v_gene: TRBV3-1; CDR3nt: TGTGCCAGCAGCCGTAGGGGTGATACCGGGGAGCTGTTTTTT; CDR3aa: CASSRRGDTGELFF
abundance: many; d_gene: TRBD1; j_gene: TRBJ1-1; v_gene: TRBV19; CDR3nt: TGTGCCAGTAGTAGACAGGGTATAGTAGCTGAAGCTTTCTTT; CDR3aa: CASSRQGIVAEAFF
abundance: many; d_gene: TRBD1; j_gene: TRBJ1-2; v_gene: TRBV27; CDR3nt: TGTGCCAGCAGCCCGGGACAGGGGGTTTTCTATGGCTACACCTTC; CDR3aa: CASSPGQGVFYGYTF
abundance: many; d_gene: .; j_gene: TRBJ2-7; v_gene: TRBV28; CDR3nt: TGTGCCAGCAGTTATGGGAACGCCTACGAGCAGTACTTC; CDR3aa: CASSYGNAYEQYF
abundance: many; d_gene: TRBD2; j_gene: TRBJ2-1; v_gene: TRBV5-5; CDR3nt: TGTGCCAGCAGCTCGACGGGACTAGGCAATGAGCAGTTCTTC; CDR3aa: CASSSTGLGNEQFF